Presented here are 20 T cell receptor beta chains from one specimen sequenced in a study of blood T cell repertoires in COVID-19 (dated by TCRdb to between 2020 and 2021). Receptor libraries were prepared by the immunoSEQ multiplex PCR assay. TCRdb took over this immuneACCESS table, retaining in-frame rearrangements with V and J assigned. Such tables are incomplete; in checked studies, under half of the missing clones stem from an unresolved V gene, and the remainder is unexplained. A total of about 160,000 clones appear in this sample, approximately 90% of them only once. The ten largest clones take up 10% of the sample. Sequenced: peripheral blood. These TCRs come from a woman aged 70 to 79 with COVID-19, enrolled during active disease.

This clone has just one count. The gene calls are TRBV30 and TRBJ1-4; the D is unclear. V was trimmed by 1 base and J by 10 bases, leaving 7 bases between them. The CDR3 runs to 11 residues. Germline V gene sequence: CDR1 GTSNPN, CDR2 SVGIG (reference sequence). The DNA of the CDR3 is TGTGCCTGGAGTGAAGAGGCAAAACTGTTTTTT. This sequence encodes CAWSEEAKLFF.

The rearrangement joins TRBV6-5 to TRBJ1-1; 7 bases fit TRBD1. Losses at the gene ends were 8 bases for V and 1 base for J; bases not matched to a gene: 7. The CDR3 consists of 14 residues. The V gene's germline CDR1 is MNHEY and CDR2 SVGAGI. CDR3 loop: CASSKKGANTEAFF. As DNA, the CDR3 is TGTGCCAGCTCTAAAAAGGGGGCGAACACTGAAGCTTTCTTT.

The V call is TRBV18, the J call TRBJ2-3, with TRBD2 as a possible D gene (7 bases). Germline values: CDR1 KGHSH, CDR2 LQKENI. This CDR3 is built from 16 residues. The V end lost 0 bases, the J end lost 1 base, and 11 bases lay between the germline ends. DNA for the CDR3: TGTGCCAGCTCACCACCGGCCGGGGGGCGCACAGATACGCAGTATTTT. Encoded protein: CASSPPAGGRTDTQYF.

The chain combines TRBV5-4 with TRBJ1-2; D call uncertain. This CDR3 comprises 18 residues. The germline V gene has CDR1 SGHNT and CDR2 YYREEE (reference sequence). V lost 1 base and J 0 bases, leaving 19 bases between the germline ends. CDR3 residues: CASSLTRSSELANYGYTF. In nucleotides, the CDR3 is TGTGCCAGCAGCTTGACACGGAGTAGTGAGCTAGCTAACTATGGCTACACCTTC. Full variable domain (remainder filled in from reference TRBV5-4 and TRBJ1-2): ETGVTQSPTHLIKTRGQQVTLRCSSQSGHNTVSWYQQALGQGPQFIFQYYREEENGRGNFPPRFSGLQFPNYSSELNVNALELDDSALYLCASSLTRSSELANYGYTFGSGTRLTVV.

In DNA, the CDR3 is TGTGCCACCAGCCAGAGGACAGGCAATCAGCCCCAGCATTTT. Amino acids: CATSQRTGNQPQHF. The rearrangement uses TRBV15 and TRBJ1-5, with TRBD1 as a possible D gene (6 bases). The germline V gene encodes CDR1 LNHNV and CDR2 YYDKDF (reference sequence). V was pared by 5 bases and J by 2 bases, with 10 bases between. The CDR3 is made up of 14 amino acids.

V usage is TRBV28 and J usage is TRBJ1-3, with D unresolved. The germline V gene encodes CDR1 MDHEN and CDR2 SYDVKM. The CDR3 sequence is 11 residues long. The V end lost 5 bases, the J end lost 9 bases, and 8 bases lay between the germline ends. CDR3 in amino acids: CASSTPGTIYF. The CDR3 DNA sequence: TGTGCCAGCAGTACTCCGGGCACCATATATTTT.

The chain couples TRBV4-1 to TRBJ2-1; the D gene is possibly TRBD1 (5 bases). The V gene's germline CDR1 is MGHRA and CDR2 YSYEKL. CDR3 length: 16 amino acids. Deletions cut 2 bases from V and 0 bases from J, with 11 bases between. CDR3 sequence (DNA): TGCGCCAGCAGCCAACCCCCGACAGTCTCCTACAATGAGCAGTTCTTC. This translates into CASSQPPTVSYNEQFF.

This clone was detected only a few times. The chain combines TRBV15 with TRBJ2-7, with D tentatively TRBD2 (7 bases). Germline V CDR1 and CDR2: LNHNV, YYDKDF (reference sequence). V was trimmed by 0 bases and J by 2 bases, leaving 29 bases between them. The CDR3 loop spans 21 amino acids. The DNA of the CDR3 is TGTGCCACCAGCAGAGATACGGGACGGGGGGCGAGATCTCGGATAACCTACGAGCAGTACTTC. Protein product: CATSRDTGRGARSRITYEQYF.

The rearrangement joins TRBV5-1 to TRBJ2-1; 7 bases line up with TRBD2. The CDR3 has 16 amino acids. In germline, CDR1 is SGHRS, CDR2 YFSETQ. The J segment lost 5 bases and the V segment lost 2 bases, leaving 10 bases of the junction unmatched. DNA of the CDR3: TGCGCCAGCAGCTTAAACACGGGACTATTGGACAATGAGCAGTTCTTC. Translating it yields CASSLNTGLLDNEQFF.

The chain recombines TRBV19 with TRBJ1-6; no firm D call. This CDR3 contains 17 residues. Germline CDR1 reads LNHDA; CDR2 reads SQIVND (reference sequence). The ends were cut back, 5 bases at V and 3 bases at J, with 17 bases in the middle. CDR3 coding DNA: TGTGCCAGTAGTCCTACTGGCGGTACCTACTATAATTCACCCCTCCACTTT. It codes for CASSPTGGTYYNSPLHF.

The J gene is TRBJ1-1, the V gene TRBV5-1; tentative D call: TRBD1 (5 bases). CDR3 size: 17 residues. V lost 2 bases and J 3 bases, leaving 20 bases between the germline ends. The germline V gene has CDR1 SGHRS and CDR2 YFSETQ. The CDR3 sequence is CASSFLGTEPLDTEAFF. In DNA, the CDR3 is TGCGCCAGCAGCTTCCTCGGGACTGAGCCTTTAGACACTGAAGCTTTCTTT.

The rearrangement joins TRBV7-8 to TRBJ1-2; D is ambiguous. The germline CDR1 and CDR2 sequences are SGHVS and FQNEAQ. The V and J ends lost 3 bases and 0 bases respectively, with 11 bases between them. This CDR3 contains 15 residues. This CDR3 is CASSFRLIPNYGYTF. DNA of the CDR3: TGTGCCAGCAGCTTTAGATTAATACCTAACTATGGCTACACCTTC.

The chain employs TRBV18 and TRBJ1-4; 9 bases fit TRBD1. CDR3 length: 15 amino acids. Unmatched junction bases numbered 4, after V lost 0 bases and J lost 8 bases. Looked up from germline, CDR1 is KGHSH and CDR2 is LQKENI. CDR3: CASSPPGTGKEKLFF. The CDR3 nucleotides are TGTGCCAGCTCACCACCGGGGACAGGGAAAGAAAAACTGTTTTTT.

CDR3 DNA: TGTGCCAGCATGCGGGTTGGATTCTACGAGCAGTACTTC. Translating it yields CASMRVGFYEQYF. The chain has TRBV27 and TRBJ2-7, with D possibly matching TRBD2 (5 bases). The V end was cut by 7 bases, the J end by 3 bases, with 13 bases between. This CDR3 comprises 13 residues. CDR1 is MNHEY and CDR2 is SMNVEV in the germline V gene (reference sequence).

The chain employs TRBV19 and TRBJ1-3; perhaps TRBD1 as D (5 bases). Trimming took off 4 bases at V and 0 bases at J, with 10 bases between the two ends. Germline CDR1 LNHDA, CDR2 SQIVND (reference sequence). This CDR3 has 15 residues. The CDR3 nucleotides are TGTGCCAGTAGTACCGACAGAGACTCTGGAAACACCATATATTTT. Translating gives CASSTDRDSGNTIYF.

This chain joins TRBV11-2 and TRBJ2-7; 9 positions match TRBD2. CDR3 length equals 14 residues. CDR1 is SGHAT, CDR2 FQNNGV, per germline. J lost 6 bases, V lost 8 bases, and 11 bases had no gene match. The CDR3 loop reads CASEYLRGGFEQYF. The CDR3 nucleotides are TGTGCCAGCGAGTATTTGCGGGGGGGCTTCGAGCAGTACTTC.

CDR3 loop: CASSLESGKNTGELFF. In DNA, the CDR3 is TGCGCCAGCAGCTTGGAGTCGGGGAAGAACACCGGGGAGCTGTTTTTT. The chain combines TRBV5-1 with TRBJ2-2; possible D gene TRBD2, 5 bases. CDR1 SGHRS and CDR2 YFSETQ come from the germline V gene. This CDR3 comprises 16 residues. Trimming removed 0 bases at V and 1 base at J, with 10 bases between.

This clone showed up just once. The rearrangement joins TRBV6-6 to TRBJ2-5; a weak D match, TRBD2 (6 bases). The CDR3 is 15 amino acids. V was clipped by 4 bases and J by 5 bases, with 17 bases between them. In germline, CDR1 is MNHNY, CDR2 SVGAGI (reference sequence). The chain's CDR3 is CASSLAVNGIETQYF. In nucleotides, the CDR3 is TGTGCCAGCAGTTTAGCGGTTAATGGGATTGAGACCCAGTACTTC.

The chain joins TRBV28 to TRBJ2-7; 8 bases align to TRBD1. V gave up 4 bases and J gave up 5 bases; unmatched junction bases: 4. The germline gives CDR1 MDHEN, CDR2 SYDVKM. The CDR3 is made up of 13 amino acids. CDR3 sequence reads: CASSSPDRDEQYF. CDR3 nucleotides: TGTGCCAGCAGTTCTCCGGACAGGGACGAGCAGTACTTC.

The CDR3 spells CASSPPSRGPQHF. CDR3 nucleotide sequence: TGTGCCAGCTCACCACCGTCGAGAGGACCCCAGCATTTT. This chain links TRBV18 with TRBJ1-5; D unclear. V was cut by 0 bases and J by 10 bases, with 10 bases left in between. CDR1 and CDR2 from the germline V gene are KGHSH and LQKENI. This CDR3 contains 13 residues.